The present T cell receptor (beta chain) was sequenced within a study of control samples from healthy donors and cancer patients. Assay: immunoSEQ multiplex PCR; the TCRdb copy retains only in-frame clones and omits some. The sample lists 150,000 to 200,000 clones, nearly 90% occurring once. The clonotype comes from a woman in her forties or fifties in good health. Material for sequencing was blood.

CDR3: CATSDNSQGAIETQYF. The CDR3 DNA is TGTGCCACCAGTGATAACTCACAGGGGGCCATAGAGACCCAGTACTTC. The rearrangement links TRBV24-1 to TRBJ2-5; 9 bases are shared with TRBD1. With V trimmed by 3 bases and J by 4 bases, 8 bases remained unmatched. The CDR3 length is 16 residues. Germline CDR1 reads KGHDR; CDR2 reads SFDVKD.